The 19 T cell receptor beta chains below come from one sample, sequenced in a study of cytomegalovirus exposure and HLA in healthy donors. Data came from immunoSEQ multiplex PCR; TCRdb stores just in-frame clones and leaves some out. The sample includes 100,000 to 150,000 clones, 89% of them seen just once. The sample consisted of PBMCs. These TCRs come from a woman aged 18-29 years in good health and CMV-seronegative.

The chain joins TRBV6-1 to TRBJ1-1; 8 bases map to TRBD1. Unmatched junction bases numbered 5, after V lost 4 bases and J lost 7 bases. The V gene's germline CDR1 is MNHNS and CDR2 SASEGT. This CDR3 has 13 amino acids. The CDR3 DNA reads TGTGCCAGCAGTGGAGGACAGGGCAGTGAAGCTTTCTTT. It specifies CASSGGQGSEAFF.

This chain uses TRBV5-1 with TRBJ1-1; a weak D match, TRBD1 (6 bases). The CDR3 extends over 13 amino acids. Trimming pared 4 bases from V and 2 bases from J, leaving 9 bases between. Germline V CDR1 and CDR2: SGHRS, YFSETQ. CDR3 amino acids: CASSPGVNTEAFF. The CDR3 region has the DNA TGCGCCAGCAGCCCAGGGGTAAACACTGAAGCTTTCTTT. The variable domain in full, with the rest retrieved from reference TRBV5-1 and TRBJ1-1, is KAGVTQTPRYLIKTRGQQVTLSCSPISGHRSVSWYQQTPGQGLQFLFEYFSETQRNKGNFPGRFSGRQFSNSRSEMNVSTLELGDSALYLCASSPGVNTEAFFGQGTRLTVV.

The V and J genes are TRBV7-9 and TRBJ2-7; TRBD1 matches at 12 bases. Germline CDR1 reads SEHNR; CDR2 reads FQNEAQ (reference sequence). This CDR3 has 15 amino acids. Trimming cost V 4 bases and J 3 bases; bases outside gene matches: 4. The CDR3 nucleotides read TGTGCCAGCAGCTGGGGGACAGGGGGCGGCTACGAGCAGTACTTC. It yields the protein CASSWGTGGGYEQYF.

The rearrangement links TRBV5-1 to TRBJ1-3, with D possibly matching TRBD1 (5 bases). CDR3 size: 13 residues. Looked up from germline, CDR1 is SGHRS and CDR2 is YFSETQ. V was shortened by 3 bases and J by 7 bases, with 11 bases between the two germline ends. The CDR3 region is CASSSGDQNTIYF. The CDR3 nucleotides read TGCGCCAGCAGCTCGGGGGACCAGAACACCATATATTTT.

V and J are TRBV29-1 and TRBJ2-1; TRBD1 might be the D (6 bases). The V end was cut by 7 bases, the J end by 14 bases, with 24 bases between. Germline CDR1 and CDR2: SQVTM and ANQGSEA. CDR3 length: 13 amino acids. This chain's CDR3 is CSGNAIIRDTEFF. CDR3 DNA sequence: TGCAGCGGAAACGCAATTATCAGGGACACGGAGTTCTTC.

The chain links TRBV7-8 to TRBJ2-7, with 9 bases aligning to TRBD1. V dropped 3 bases and J dropped 3; count of bases not matched to a gene: 12. CDR3 size: 17 residues. Germline lookup yields CDR1 SGHVS and CDR2 FQNEAQ. The DNA for the CDR3 is TGTGCCAGCAGCTTGCTTGTAGGACAGGGGACGGGCTACGAGCAGTACTTC. Its translation is CASSLLVGQGTGYEQYF.

This chain connects TRBV6-1 to TRBJ2-7; D is undetermined. The CDR3 covers 13 residues. The V end was cut by 3 bases, the J end by 2 bases, with 8 bases between. Germline values: CDR1 MNHNS, CDR2 SASEGT. CDR3 sequence: CASSDPRAYEQYF. In DNA form, the CDR3 reads TGTGCCAGCAGTGACCCTCGGGCCTACGAGCAGTACTTC.

The gene calls are TRBV18 and TRBJ1-6, with 7 positions matching TRBD1. After removal of 1 base from V and 7 bases from J, the junction contained 4 bases not matched to a gene. The CDR3 length is 15 residues. In germline, CDR1 is KGHSH, CDR2 LQKENI. CDR3 sequence reads: CASSPLGQENSPLHF. In nucleotides, the CDR3 is TGTGCCAGCTCACCACTCGGACAGGAAAATTCACCCCTCCACTTT.

V gene TRBV5-1 combines with J gene TRBJ2-3, with TRBD2 as a possible D gene (5 bases). The germline V and J ends were trimmed by 0 bases and 5 bases, with 13 bases remaining between them. In germline, CDR1 is SGHRS, CDR2 YFSETQ. The CDR3 is 15 residues long. Here the CDR3 DNA reads TGCGCCAGCAGCTTGGCCCCGGGGTTAGGAGATACGCAGTATTTT. Protein: CASSLAPGLGDTQYF.

The rearrangement joins TRBV7-9 to TRBJ1-2, with a tentative D call TRBD1 (5 bases). The germline V gene encodes CDR1 SEHNR and CDR2 FQNEAQ (reference sequence). The CDR3 is 15 amino acids. V lost 0 bases and J 8 bases, leaving 16 bases between the germline ends. DNA of the CDR3: TGTGCCAGCAGCTTAGCGCAGGGAATGGATGTCGGCTACACCTTC. This sequence encodes CASSLAQGMDVGYTF.

The rearrangement joins TRBV27 to TRBJ2-7; D might be TRBD2 (5 bases). Germline lookup yields CDR1 MNHEY and CDR2 SMNVEV (reference sequence). V was pared by 1 base and J by 1 base, with 11 bases between. The CDR3 is made up of 15 amino acids. The CDR3 reads CASSLYIGNSYEQYF. The CDR3 coding sequence is TGTGCCAGCAGTTTATATATCGGGAATTCCTACGAGCAGTACTTC.

The chain couples TRBV2 to TRBJ1-3; D may be TRBD1 (5 bases). The germline V and J ends were trimmed by 8 bases and 0 bases, with 17 bases remaining between them. The CDR3 is 16 residues long. Germline V gene data show CDR1 as SNHLY and CDR2 as FYNNEI. CDR3 residues: CASCAGLIRSGNTIYF. The CDR3 nucleotides read TGTGCCAGCTGTGCGGGACTGATTCGCTCTGGAAACACCATATATTTT.

A few counts support this clone. The chain links TRBV6-6 to TRBJ2-7; no clear D. The CDR3 runs to 13 residues. Trimming removed 2 bases at V and 0 bases at J, with 5 bases between. Looked up from germline, CDR1 is MNHNY and CDR2 is SVGAGI (reference sequence). The DNA of the CDR3 is TGTGCCAGCAGTTACGTACACTCCTACGAGCAGTACTTC. It encodes CASSYVHSYEQYF.

The chain uses TRBV7-2 and TRBJ1-4; no firm D call. CDR3 size: 17 residues. Trimming cost V 5 bases and J 3 bases, with 19 bases left between them. Germline lookup yields CDR1 SGHTA and CDR2 FQGNSA. CDR3 protein: CASSRRPAGSANEKLFF. CDR3 nucleotide sequence: TGTGCCAGCAGCCGACGCCCTGCAGGATCCGCTAATGAAAAACTGTTTTTT.

This chain joins TRBV7-9 and TRBJ1-3; unclear D gene. In germline, CDR1 is SEHNR, CDR2 FQNEAQ (reference sequence). The CDR3 has 15 residues. V was pared by 5 bases and J by 0 bases, with 11 bases between. The CDR3 is CASSQYIPSGNTIYF. CDR3 DNA: TGTGCCAGCAGCCAGTATATCCCCTCTGGAAACACCATATATTTT.

V gene TRBV5-4 combines with J gene TRBJ2-7; 9 bases fit TRBD1. Trimming at V came to 0 bases and at J to 4 bases, leaving 5 bases not matched to a gene. The CDR3 loop spans 15 amino acids. In germline, CDR1 is SGHNT, CDR2 YYREEE (reference sequence). CDR3 in amino acids: CASSLGGQGEYEQYF. CDR3 nucleotides: TGTGCCAGCAGCTTGGGGGGACAGGGTGAATACGAGCAGTACTTC.

J is TRBJ1-2 and V is TRBV5-6; tentatively, D is TRBD1 (6 bases). V was shortened by 4 bases and J by 2 bases, with 21 bases between the two germline ends. Germline-derived CDR1 and CDR2 are SGHDT and YYEEEE. The CDR3 covers 17 residues. This chain's CDR3 is CASSHSLKTGKNYGYTF. The CDR3 DNA reads as TGTGCCAGCAGCCATTCCCTAAAAACAGGGAAGAACTATGGCTACACCTTC. Combining the CDR3 with reference TRBV5-6 and TRBJ1-2 gives the whole variable domain DAGVTQSPTHLIKTRGQQVTLRCSPKSGHDTVSWYQQALGQGPQFIFQYYEEEERQRGNFPDRFSGHQFPNYSSELNVNALLLGDSALYLCASSHSLKTGKNYGYTFGSGTRLTVV.

V gene TRBV4-1 combines with J gene TRBJ2-3; 7 bases match TRBD2. With 4 bases clipped from V and 0 bases from J, the junction kept 4 bases outside the gene matches. The CDR3 runs 15 residues. CDR1 is MGHRA, CDR2 YSYEKL, per germline. CDR3 nucleotide sequence: TGCGCCAGCAGCCTGCGGGGGTCTAGCACAGATACGCAGTATTTT. This sequence encodes CASSLRGSSTDTQYF.

The rearrangement joins TRBV30 to TRBJ2-7; the match to TRBD2 covers 8 bases. V trimming: 8 bases; J trimming: 9 bases; junction bases outside the gene matches: 6. This CDR3 comprises 10 residues. The germline gives CDR1 GTSNPN, CDR2 SVGIG (reference sequence). CDR3 DNA sequence: TGTGCCCGGACGCGGGAGGTGCAGTACTTC. As protein: CARTREVQYF. The entire variable domain, with the rest obtained from reference TRBV30 and TRBJ2-7, is as follows: SQTIHQWPATLVQPVGSPLSLECTVEGTSNPNLYWYRQAAGRGLQLLFYSVGIGQISSEVPQNLSASRPQDRQFILSSKKLLLSDSGFYLCARTREVQYFGPGTRLTVT.